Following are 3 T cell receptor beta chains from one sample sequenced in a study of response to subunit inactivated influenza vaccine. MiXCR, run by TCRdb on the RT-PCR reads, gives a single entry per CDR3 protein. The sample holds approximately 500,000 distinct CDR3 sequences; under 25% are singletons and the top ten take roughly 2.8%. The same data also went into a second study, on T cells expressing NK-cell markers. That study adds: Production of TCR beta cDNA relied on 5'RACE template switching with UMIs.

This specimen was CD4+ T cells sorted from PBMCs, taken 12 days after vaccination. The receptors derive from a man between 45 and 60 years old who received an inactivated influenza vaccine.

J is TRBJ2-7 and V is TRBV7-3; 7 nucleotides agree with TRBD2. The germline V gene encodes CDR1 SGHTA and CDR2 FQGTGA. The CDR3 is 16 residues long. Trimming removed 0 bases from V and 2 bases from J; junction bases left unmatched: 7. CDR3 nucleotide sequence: TGTGCCAGCAGCTTAACAGGAGCTAGCGGCACCTACGAGCAGTACTTC. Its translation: CASSLTGASGTYEQYF.

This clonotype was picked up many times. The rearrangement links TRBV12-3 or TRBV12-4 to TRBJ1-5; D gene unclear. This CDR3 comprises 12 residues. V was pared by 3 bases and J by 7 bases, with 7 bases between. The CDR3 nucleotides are TGTGCCAGCAGTTTGAGCCTGCAGCCCCAGCATTTT. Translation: CASSLSLQPQHF.

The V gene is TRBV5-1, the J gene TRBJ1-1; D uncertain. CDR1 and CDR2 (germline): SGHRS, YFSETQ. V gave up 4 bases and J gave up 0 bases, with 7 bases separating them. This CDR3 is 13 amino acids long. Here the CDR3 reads CASSEPMNTEAFF. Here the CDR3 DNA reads TGCGCCAGCAGCGAACCGATGAACACTGAAGCTTTCTTT.